This T cell receptor beta chain was identified during a study of T cells after yellow fever vaccination. This clonotype was seen at least ten times. The CDR3 length is 15 residues. Per germline, CDR1 SGHDT and CDR2 YYEEEE. V trimming: 4 bases; J trimming: 8 bases; junction bases outside the gene matches: 11. TCRdb called the 5' RACE reads again in MiXCR, with one record for every CDR3 protein. The repertoire consists of about 310,000 distinct CDR3 sequences, with about 3.5% occurring once and the leading ten covering around a quarter. This chain uses TRBV5-6 with TRBJ2-1; 8 bases line up with TRBD2. The sequence derives from a man in his late teens or twenties who received the YFV17D yellow fever vaccine. Material: PBMCs, obtained on the day of the yellow fever booster vaccination. This CDR3 is CASSRIGTSTHEQFF. The CDR3 nucleotides read TGTGCCAGCAGCCGGATCGGGACTAGTACACATGAGCAGTTCTTC.